This T cell receptor beta chain was captured by sequencing in a study of beta chain features in type 1 diabetes. Findings and caveats of the study: Patients showed naive, central memory and Treg TCRB repertoires that appeared more similar than those of healthy donors.

The V and J ends lost 9 bases and 3 bases respectively, with 12 bases between them. Germline-derived CDR1 and CDR2 are SNHLY and FYNNEI. The CDR3 spans 13 residues. Reverse transcribing all isolated RNA meant expressed TCRB transcripts were sequenced. Here immunoSEQ multiplex PCR was the method, and the copy in TCRdb shows in-frame clones only, minus some. The sample gives 810,000 or so clones, about a sixth of which show up once; 0.023% is in the top ten. In this sample, this clone turned up a few times. Its antigen is not known. The gene calls are TRBV2 and TRBJ2-1; possibly TRBD2 for D (6 bases). The sequencing sample was made of naive CD4+ T cells from blood. The sequence was collected from a woman aged 18 to 35 in good health. CDR3 coding DNA: TGTGCCAGTGAACTAGCAGACTACAATGAGCAGTTCTTC. Protein sequence: CASELADYNEQFF.